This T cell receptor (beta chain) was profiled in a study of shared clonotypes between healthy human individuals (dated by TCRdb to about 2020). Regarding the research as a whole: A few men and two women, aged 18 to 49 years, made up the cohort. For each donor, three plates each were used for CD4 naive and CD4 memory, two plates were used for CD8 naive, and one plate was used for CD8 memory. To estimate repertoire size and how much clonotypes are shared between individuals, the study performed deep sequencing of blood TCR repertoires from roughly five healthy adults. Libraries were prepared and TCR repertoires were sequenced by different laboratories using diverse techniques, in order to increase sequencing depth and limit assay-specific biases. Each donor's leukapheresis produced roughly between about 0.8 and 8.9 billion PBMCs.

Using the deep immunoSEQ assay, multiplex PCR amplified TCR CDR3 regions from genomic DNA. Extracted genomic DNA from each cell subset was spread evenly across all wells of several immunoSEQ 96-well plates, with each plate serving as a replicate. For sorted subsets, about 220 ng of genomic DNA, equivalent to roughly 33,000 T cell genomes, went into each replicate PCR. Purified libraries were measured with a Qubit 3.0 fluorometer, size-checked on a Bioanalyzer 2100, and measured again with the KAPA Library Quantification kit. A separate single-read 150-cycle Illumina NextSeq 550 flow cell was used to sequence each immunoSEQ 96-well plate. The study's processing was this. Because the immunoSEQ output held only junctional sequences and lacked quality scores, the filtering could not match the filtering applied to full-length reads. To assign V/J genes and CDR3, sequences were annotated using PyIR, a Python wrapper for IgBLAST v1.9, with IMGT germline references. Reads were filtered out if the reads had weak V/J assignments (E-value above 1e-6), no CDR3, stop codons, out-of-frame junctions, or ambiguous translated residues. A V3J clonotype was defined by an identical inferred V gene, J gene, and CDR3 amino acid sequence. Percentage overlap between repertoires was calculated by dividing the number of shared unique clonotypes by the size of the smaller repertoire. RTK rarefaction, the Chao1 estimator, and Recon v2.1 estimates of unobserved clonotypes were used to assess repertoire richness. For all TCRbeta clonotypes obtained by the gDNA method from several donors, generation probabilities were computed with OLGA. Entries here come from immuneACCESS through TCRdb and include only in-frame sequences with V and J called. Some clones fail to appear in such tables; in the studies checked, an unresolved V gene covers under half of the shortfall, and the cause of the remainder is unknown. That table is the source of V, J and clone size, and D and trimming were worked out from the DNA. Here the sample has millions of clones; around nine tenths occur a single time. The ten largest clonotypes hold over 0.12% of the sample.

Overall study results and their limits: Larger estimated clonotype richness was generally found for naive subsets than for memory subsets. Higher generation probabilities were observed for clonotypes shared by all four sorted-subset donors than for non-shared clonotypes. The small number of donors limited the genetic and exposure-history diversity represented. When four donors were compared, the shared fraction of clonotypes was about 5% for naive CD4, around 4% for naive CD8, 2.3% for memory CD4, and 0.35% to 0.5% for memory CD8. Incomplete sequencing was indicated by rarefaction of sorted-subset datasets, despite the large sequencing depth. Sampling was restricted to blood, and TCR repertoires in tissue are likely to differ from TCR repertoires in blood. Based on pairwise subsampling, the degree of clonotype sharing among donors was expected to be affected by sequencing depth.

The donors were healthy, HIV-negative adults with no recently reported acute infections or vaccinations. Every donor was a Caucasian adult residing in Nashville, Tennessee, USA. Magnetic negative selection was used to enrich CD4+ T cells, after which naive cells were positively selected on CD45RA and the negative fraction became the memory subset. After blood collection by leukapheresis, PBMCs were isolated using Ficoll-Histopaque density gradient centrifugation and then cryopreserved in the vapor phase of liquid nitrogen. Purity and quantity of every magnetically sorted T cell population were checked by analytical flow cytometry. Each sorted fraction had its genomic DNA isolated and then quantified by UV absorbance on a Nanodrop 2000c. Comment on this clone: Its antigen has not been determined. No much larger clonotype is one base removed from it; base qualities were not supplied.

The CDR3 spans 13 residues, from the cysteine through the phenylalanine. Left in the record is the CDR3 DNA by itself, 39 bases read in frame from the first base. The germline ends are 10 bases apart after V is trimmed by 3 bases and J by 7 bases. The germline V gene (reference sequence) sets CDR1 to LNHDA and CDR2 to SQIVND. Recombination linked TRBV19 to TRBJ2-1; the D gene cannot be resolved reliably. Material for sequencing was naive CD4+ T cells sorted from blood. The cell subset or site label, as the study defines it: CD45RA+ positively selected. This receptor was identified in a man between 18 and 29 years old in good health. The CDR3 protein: CASSIWPGNEQFF. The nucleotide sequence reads TGTGCCAGTAGTATTTGGCCCGGTAATGAGCAGTTCTTC.